This T cell receptor (beta chain) was recovered during a study of beta chain features in type 1 diabetes. Whole-study context: Examination of sorted cells across all samples involved 90 million to 120 million cells. Overall study results and limits: Individuals with type 1 diabetes displayed fewer insertions and more deletions at VDJ junctions. A moderate, significant TCRB CDR3 shortening appeared in type 1 diabetes across four CD4+ subsets.

V dropped 3 bases and J dropped 13; count of bases not matched to a gene: 14. The CDR3 extends over 16 amino acids. Germline V gene data show CDR1 as SEHNR and CDR2 as FQNEAQ (reference sequence). Expressed TCRB transcripts were sequenced after all isolated RNA was converted to cDNA. Reads from naive, central memory and regulatory T cell samples averaged roughly 3.8 million. Assay: immunoSEQ multiplex PCR; the TCRdb copy retains only in-frame clones and omits some. Found here are 400,000 to 500,000 clones, approximately 15% of them singletons; the top ten hold less than 0.04%. This clone was seen a few times. What it binds is unknown.

The sequencing sample was made of naive CD4+ T cells from blood. V is TRBV7-9 and J is TRBJ2-1; TRBD2 aligns across 11 bases. The origin of this receptor is a man aged 25-45 years in good health. The CDR3 sequence: CASSFVTGWTSGPQFF. As DNA, the CDR3 is TGTGCCAGCAGCTTTGTCACCGGATGGACTAGCGGGCCACAGTTCTTC.